The 24 T cell receptor beta chains reported below all come from one sample, sequenced in a study of Graves' ophthalmopathy and Graves' hyperthyroidism. Researchers took RNA transcripts and amplified TCR beta CDR3 regions from them. The first-round RT-PCR employed HTBI primers together with the Qiagen OneStep RT-PCR kit. A multiplex PCR was then performed as the second round. TCRdb independently ran MiXCR on the multiplex PCR reads; one entry per CDR3 protein. The sample contains a few hundred thousand distinct CDR3 sequences, around 20% of which appear only once. The sample was peripheral blood. These receptors were obtained from a woman aged 18-29 years with Graves' ophthalmopathy.

This rearrangement joins TRBV11-2 to TRBJ1-2; D gene unclear. V gave up 0 bases and J gave up 6 bases, with 8 bases separating them. This CDR3 has 13 amino acids. Germline CDR1 and CDR2: SGHAT and FQNNGV. CDR3 bases: TGTGCCAGCAGCTTAGACCTACGGGATGGCTACACCTTC. Translating it yields CASSLDLRDGYTF.

In this sample, this clonotype turned up a few times. The V and J genes are TRBV12-3 or TRBV12-4 and TRBJ1-3, with a tentative D call TRBD1 (6 bases). This CDR3 comprises 15 residues. V was pared by 3 bases and J by 0 bases, with 9 bases between. CDR3 DNA: TGTGCCAGCAGTTTCTCACAGGGCTCTGGAAACACCATATATTTT. Translation gives CASSFSQGSGNTIYF.

This clonotype was seen ten or more times. The chain carries TRBV11-2 and TRBJ1-1, with 7 bases that match TRBD1. Germline V gives CDR1 SGHAT, CDR2 FQNNGV. This CDR3 is built from 14 residues. Trimming cost V 6 bases and J 9 bases; bases outside gene matches: 13. In DNA, the CDR3 is TGTGCCAGCAGTCGCACAGGGGCGGGGGGAAAAGCTTTCTTT. This codes for CASSRTGAGGKAFF.

J is TRBJ2-7 and V is TRBV12-3 or TRBV12-4; 10 nucleotides agree with TRBD1. V was pared by 4 bases and J by 3 bases, with 6 bases of the junction left unmatched. The CDR3 consists of 15 residues. The chain's CDR3 is CASSSRGDRGYEQYF. CDR3 DNA sequence: TGTGCCAGCAGTTCCCGGGGGGACAGGGGCTACGAGCAGTACTTC.

Ten or more counts support this clonotype. V and J are TRBV11-1 and TRBJ2-2, with 9 nucleotides matching TRBD2. The ends lost 6 bases at V and 3 bases at J; junction bases unmatched: 8. From germline, CDR1 is SGHAT and CDR2 FQDESV (reference sequence). This CDR3 spans 16 amino acids. In nucleotides, the CDR3 is TGTGCCAGCAGTCGGACAGCGGGGGGCTACACCGGGGAGCTGTTTTTT. It yields the protein CASSRTAGGYTGELFF.

The table lists this clonotype with many counts. The chain carries TRBV27 and TRBJ2-7, with D possibly matching TRBD1 (5 bases). V lost 5 bases to trimming and J lost 6 bases, with 17 bases between them. Looked up from germline, CDR1 is MNHEY and CDR2 is SMNVEV (reference sequence). CDR3 length: 14 amino acids. The DNA of the CDR3 is TGTGCCAGCAGTCCCCAAAACAGGTACCTCGAGCAGTACTTC. It translates to CASSPQNRYLEQYF.

This clonotype turned up a few times. J is TRBJ1-4 and V is TRBV5-1; D unresolved. With 3 bases removed from V and 0 bases from J, the gap between germline ends came to 9 bases. This CDR3 contains 15 residues. Germline V lookup: CDR1 SGHRS, CDR2 YFSETQ. The DNA of the CDR3 is TGCGCCAGCAGCTCCGGACGGGCAACTAATGAAAAACTGTTTTTT. Residues: CASSSGRATNEKLFF.

There are many counts of this clonotype. The CDR3 sequence is CASSQEAGANTGELFF. In nucleotides, the CDR3 is TGTGCCAGCAGCCAAGAAGCGGGGGCGAACACCGGGGAGCTGTTTTTT. The chain couples TRBV14 to TRBJ2-2, with 8 nucleotides matching TRBD2. Germline V CDR1 and CDR2: SGHDN, FVKESK. Trimming took 0 bases from V and 0 from J; bases not matched to a gene: 0. This CDR3 is built from 16 residues.

This clonotype appeared many times. The genes are TRBV20-1 and TRBJ1-2, with 7 positions matching TRBD1. V shed 6 bases, J shed 5 bases, and the junction held 9 bases outside the gene matches. Germline values: CDR1 DFQATT, CDR2 SNEGSKA (reference sequence). There are 13 residues in the CDR3. CDR3 region: CSAEGDRLYGYTF. CDR3 coding DNA: TGCAGTGCCGAGGGGGACAGATTATATGGCTACACCTTC.

The rearrangement links TRBV7-2 to TRBJ2-7; D not certain. The CDR3 totals 13 residues. Per germline, CDR1 SGHTA and CDR2 FQGNSA. V shed 1 base and J shed 5 bases, with 9 bases lying between them. The CDR3 region is CASSLDMTHEQYF. In nucleotides, the CDR3 is TGTGCCAGCAGCTTAGACATGACGCACGAGCAGTACTTC.

This clonotype has a count of ten or more. The V gene is TRBV19, the J gene TRBJ2-5; 7 nucleotides agree with TRBD1. V dropped 5 bases and J dropped 4; count of bases not matched to a gene: 4. The CDR3 consists of 13 residues. CDR1 and CDR2 (germline): LNHDA, SQIVND (reference sequence). The CDR3 spells CASSRQGRETQYF. CDR3 DNA: TGTGCCAGTAGTCGACAGGGAAGAGAGACCCAGTACTTC.

The V gene is TRBV9, the J gene TRBJ1-3, with TRBD1 as a possible D gene (6 bases). This CDR3 spans 15 amino acids. V lost 3 bases and J 0 bases, leaving 10 bases between the germline ends. From germline, CDR1 is SGDLS and CDR2 YYNGEE. CDR3 in DNA: TGTGCCAGCAGCGGACAGGTCAGCTCTGGAAACACCATATATTTT. Translated, it gives CASSGQVSSGNTIYF. Full variable domain (remainder filled in from reference TRBV9 and TRBJ1-3): DSGVTQTPKHLITATGQRVTLRCSPRSGDLSVYWYQQSLDQGLQFLIQYYNGEERAKGNILERFSAQQFPDLHSELNLSSLELGDSALYFCASSGQVSSGNTIYFGEGSWLTVV.

This clonotype appeared a few times. The V call is TRBV30, the J call TRBJ1-1, with D maybe TRBD1 (6 bases). The CDR3 covers 14 residues. V dropped 3 bases and J dropped 0 bases, with 11 bases sitting between them. CDR1 and CDR2 from the germline V gene are GTSNPN and SVGIG (reference sequence). This chain's CDR3 is CAWRRGGVNTEAFF. The CDR3 DNA follows: TGTGCCTGGAGGAGAGGGGGGGTGAACACTGAAGCTTTCTTT.

This clonotype was found many times. The CDR3 here is CASSLQGQGLETQYF. CDR3 bases: TGTGCCAGCAGCTTGCAGGGACAGGGACTAGAGACCCAGTACTTC. The V and J genes are TRBV7-2 and TRBJ2-5, with 9 bases that match TRBD1. Per the germline V gene, CDR1 is SGHTA and CDR2 is FQGNSA. V shed 3 bases and J 4 bases; nucleotides not matched to a gene: 6. This CDR3 spans 15 amino acids. The full variable domain, in which reference TRBV7-2 and TRBJ2-5 provide the parts outside the CDR3, is GAGVSQSPSNKVTEKGKDVELRCDPISGHTALYWYRQSLGQGLEFLIYFQGNSAPDKSGLPSDRFSAERTGGSVSTLTIQRTQQEDSAVYLCASSLQGQGLETQYFGPGTRLLVL.

In its sample, this clonotype was seen many times. The chain recombines TRBV12-3 or TRBV12-4 with TRBJ1-2, with D uncertain. V lost 8 bases and J lost 4, with 8 bases in between. This CDR3 spans 11 amino acids. Here the CDR3 DNA reads TGTGCCAGCGAGCAGTCCTATGGCTACACCTTC. This translates into CASEQSYGYTF.

This clonotype was picked up many times. V usage is TRBV4-3 and J usage is TRBJ1-5, with D uncertain. Germline lookup yields CDR1 LGHNA and CDR2 YSLEER. There are 14 residues in the CDR3. Trimming cost V 4 bases and J 0 bases, with 7 bases left between them. The CDR3 DNA follows: TGCGCCAGCAGCCCCCTAATTAGCAATCAGCCCCAGCATTTT. Protein: CASSPLISNQPQHF.

In its sample, this clonotype was seen many times. V and J are TRBV3-1 and TRBJ1-6, with D possibly being TRBD1 (5 bases). The V gene lost 0 bases and the J gene lost 11 bases, with 11 bases spanning the gap. The CDR3 is 14 residues long. The germline V gene encodes CDR1 LGHDT and CDR2 YNNKEL (reference sequence). The CDR3: CASSQDGGTTPLHF. The CDR3 DNA reads as TGTGCCAGCAGCCAAGATGGGGGTACGACACCCCTCCACTTT.

There are many counts of this clonotype. The chain employs TRBV18 and TRBJ1-3; D is unclear. Germline lookup yields CDR1 KGHSH and CDR2 LQKENI. The CDR3 has 13 residues. Trimming took 5 bases from V and 0 from J, leaving 5 bases between them. Written as DNA, the CDR3 is TGTGCCAGCTCAACTAACTCTGGAAACACCATATATTTT. Its protein product is CASSTNSGNTIYF.

This clonotype was counted ten times or more. The chain carries TRBV12-5 and TRBJ2-5; D ambiguous. The CDR3 sequence is 13 residues long. CDR1 LGHNT and CDR2 FRNRAP come from the germline V gene. The V and J ends lost 2 bases and 7 bases respectively, with 11 bases between them. The CDR3 loop reads CASGLTAPGTQYF. The CDR3 DNA follows: TGTGCTAGTGGTTTGACAGCTCCAGGGACCCAGTACTTC.

This clonotype was counted at least ten times. V is TRBV28 and J is TRBJ2-3; 10 bases match TRBD1. The CDR3 is 18 amino acids. Germline loops: CDR1 MDHEN, CDR2 SYDVKM. The J segment lost 3 bases and the V segment lost 6 bases, leaving 15 bases of the junction unmatched. CDR3 DNA: TGTGCCAGCAGGCCGCTTCCGGGACAGGGGTATAGGACAGATACGCAGTATTTT. Translation: CASRPLPGQGYRTDTQYF.

This clonotype was recorded at least ten times. V usage is TRBV6-5 and J usage is TRBJ2-2; possibly TRBD2 for D (5 bases). Looked up from germline, CDR1 is MNHEY and CDR2 is SVGAGI. V dropped 6 bases and J dropped 7 bases, with 12 bases sitting between them. The CDR3 is made up of 13 amino acids. CDR3 loop: CASRDSFGGELFF. CDR3 DNA sequence: TGTGCCAGCAGGGACTCGTTCGGCGGGGAGCTGTTTTTT.

This clonotype occurred a few times. The chain links TRBV20-1 to TRBJ2-7; TRBD2 matches 7 bases. The CDR3 has 16 residues. Germline-derived CDR1 and CDR2 are DFQATT and SNEGSKA (reference sequence). V lost 6 bases to trimming and J lost 0 bases; unmatched junction nucleotides: 14. The CDR3 here is CSAYPSWAGDSYEQYF. CDR3 DNA sequence: TGCAGTGCGTACCCCTCGTGGGCGGGAGACTCCTACGAGCAGTACTTC.

This clonotype showed up many times. This sequence joins TRBV2 and TRBJ1-5, with D unclear. Trimming stripped 2 bases from V and 0 bases from J, with 11 bases between. Germline CDR1 SNHLY, CDR2 FYNNEI. The CDR3 has 16 residues. The CDR3 sequence: CASSESIGSSNQPQHF. The CDR3 region has the DNA TGTGCCAGCAGTGAATCGATAGGGAGTAGCAATCAGCCCCAGCATTTT.

At least ten counts were recorded for this clonotype. The chain employs TRBV7-2 and TRBJ1-3; unclear D gene. V was shortened by 0 bases and J by 4 bases, with 10 bases between the two germline ends. This CDR3 spans 15 amino acids. Germline CDR1 and CDR2: SGHTA and FQGNSA. The CDR3 DNA reads as TGTGCCAGCAGCTTAGCTCGGACTACAGGAAACACCATATATTTT. Translation gives CASSLARTTGNTIYF. The full variable domain, with the rest looked up from reference TRBV7-2 and TRBJ1-3, is GAGVSQSPSNKVTEKGKDVELRCDPISGHTALYWYRQSLGQGLEFLIYFQGNSAPDKSGLPSDRFSAERTGGSVSTLTIQRTQQEDSAVYLCASSLARTTGNTIYFGEGSWLTVV.